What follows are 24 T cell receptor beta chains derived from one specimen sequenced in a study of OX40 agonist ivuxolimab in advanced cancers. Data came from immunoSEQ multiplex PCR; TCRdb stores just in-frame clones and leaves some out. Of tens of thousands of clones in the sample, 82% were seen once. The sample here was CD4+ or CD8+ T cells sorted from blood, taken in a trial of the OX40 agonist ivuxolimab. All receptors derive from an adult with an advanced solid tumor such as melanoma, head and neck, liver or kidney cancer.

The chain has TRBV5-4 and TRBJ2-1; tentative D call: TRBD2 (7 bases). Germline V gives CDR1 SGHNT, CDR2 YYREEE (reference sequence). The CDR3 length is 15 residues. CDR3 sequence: CASSLRGAAYNEQFF. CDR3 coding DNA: TGTGCGAGCTCCCTCCGGGGGGCCGCCTACAATGAGCAGTTCTTC. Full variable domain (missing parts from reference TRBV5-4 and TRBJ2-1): ETGVTQSPTHLIKTRGQQVTLRCSSQSGHNTVSWYQQALGQGPQFIFQYYREEENGRGNFPPRFSGLQFPNYSSELNVNALELDDSALYLCASSLRGAAYNEQFFGPGTRLTVL.

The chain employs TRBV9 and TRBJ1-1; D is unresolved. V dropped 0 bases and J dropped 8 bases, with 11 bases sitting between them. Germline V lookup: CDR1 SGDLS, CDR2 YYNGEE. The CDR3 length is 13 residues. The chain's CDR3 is CASSVGDAGEAFF. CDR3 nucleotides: TGTGCCAGCAGCGTAGGGGATGCCGGGGAAGCTTTCTTT.

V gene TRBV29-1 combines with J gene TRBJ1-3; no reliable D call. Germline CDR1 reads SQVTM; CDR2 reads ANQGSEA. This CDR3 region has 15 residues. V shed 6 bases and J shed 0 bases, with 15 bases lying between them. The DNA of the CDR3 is TGCAGCGTCGCAGATCCGGGCAACTCTGGAAACACCATATATTTT. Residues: CSVADPGNSGNTIYF.

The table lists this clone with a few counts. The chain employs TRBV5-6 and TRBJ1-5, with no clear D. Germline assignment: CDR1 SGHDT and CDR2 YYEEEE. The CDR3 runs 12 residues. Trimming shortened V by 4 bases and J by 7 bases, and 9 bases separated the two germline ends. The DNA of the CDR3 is TGTGCCAGCAGCCTGGGAGACCAGCCCCAGCATTTT. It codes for CASSLGDQPQHF.

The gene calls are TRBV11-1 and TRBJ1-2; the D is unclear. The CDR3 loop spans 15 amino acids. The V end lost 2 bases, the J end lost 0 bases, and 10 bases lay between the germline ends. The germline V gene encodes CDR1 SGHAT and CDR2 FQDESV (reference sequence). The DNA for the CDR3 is TGTGCCAGCAGCTTAATGGTTGGAGCTAACTATGGCTACACCTTC. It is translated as CASSLMVGANYGYTF.

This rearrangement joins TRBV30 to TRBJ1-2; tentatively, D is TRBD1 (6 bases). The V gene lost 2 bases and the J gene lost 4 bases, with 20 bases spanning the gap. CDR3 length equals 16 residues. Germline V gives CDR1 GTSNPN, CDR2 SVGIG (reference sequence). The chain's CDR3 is CAWSLGTPRMAYGYTF. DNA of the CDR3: TGTGCCTGGAGTCTGGGGACACCTCGAATGGCCTATGGCTACACCTTC.

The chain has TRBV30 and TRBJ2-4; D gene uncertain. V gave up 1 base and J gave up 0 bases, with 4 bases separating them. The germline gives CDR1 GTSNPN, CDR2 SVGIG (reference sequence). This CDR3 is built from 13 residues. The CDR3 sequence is CAWSGLAKNIQYF. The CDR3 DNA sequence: TGTGCCTGGAGTGGACTAGCCAAAAACATTCAGTACTTC.

CDR3 nucleotide sequence: TGTGCCAGCAGCCAGGATTCTTACAATGAGCAGTTCTTC. This encodes CASSQDSYNEQFF. The chain is built from TRBV7-9 and TRBJ2-1; D is uncertain. V was clipped by 5 bases and J by 4 bases, with 9 bases between them. The CDR3 is 13 amino acids. CDR1 is SEHNR and CDR2 is FQNEAQ in the germline V gene (reference sequence).

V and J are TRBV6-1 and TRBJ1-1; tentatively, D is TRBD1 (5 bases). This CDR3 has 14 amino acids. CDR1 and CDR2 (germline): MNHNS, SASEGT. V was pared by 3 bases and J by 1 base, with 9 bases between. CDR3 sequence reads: CASSEPGRNTEAFF. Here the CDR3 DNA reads TGTGCCAGCAGTGAGCCAGGGAGGAACACTGAAGCTTTCTTT.

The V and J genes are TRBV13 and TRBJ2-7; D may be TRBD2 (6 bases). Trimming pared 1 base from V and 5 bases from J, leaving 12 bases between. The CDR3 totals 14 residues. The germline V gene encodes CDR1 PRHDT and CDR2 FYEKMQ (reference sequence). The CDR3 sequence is CASSLDTSHDEQYF. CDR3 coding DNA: TGTGCCAGCAGCTTAGACACTAGCCACGACGAGCAGTACTTC.

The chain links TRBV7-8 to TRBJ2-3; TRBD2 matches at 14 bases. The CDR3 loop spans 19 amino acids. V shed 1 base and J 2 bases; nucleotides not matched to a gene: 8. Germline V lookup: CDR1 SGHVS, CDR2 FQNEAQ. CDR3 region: CASSLEGLAGALTTDTQYF. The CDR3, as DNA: TGTGCCAGCAGCTTAGAGGGACTAGCGGGGGCCCTTACCACAGATACGCAGTATTTT.

The CDR3 region is CASSPWGQGNIQYF. CDR3 bases: TGTGCCAGCTCACCATGGGGGCAGGGAAACATTCAGTACTTC. This chain uses TRBV18 with TRBJ2-4; TRBD1 is a possible D gene (6 bases). This CDR3 is 14 amino acids long. The ends were cut back, 2 bases at V and 6 bases at J, with 11 bases in the middle. Per the germline V gene, CDR1 is KGHSH and CDR2 is LQKENI.

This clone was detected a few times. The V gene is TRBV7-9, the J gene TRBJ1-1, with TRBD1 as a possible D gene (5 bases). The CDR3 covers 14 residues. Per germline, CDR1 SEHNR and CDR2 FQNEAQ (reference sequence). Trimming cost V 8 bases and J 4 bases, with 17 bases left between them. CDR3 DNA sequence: TGTGCCAGCCAACTGGGGTTTGGGGGCACTGAAGCTTTCTTT. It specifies CASQLGFGGTEAFF.

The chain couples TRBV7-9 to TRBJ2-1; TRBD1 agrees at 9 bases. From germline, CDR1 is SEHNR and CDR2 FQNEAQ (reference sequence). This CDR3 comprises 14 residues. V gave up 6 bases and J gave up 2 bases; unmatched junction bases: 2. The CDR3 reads CASRTGGAYNEQFF. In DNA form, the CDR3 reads TGTGCCAGCAGAACAGGGGGCGCCTACAATGAGCAGTTCTTC. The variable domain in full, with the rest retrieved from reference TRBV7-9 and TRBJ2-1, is DTGVSQNPRHKITKRGQNVTFRCDPISEHNRLYWYRQTLGQGPEFLTYFQNEAQLEKSRLLSDRFSAERPKGSFSTLEIQRTEQGDSAMYLCASRTGGAYNEQFFGPGTRLTVL.

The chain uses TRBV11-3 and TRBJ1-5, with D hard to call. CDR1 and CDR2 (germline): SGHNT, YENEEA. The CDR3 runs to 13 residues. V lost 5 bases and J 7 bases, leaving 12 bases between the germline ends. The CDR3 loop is CASSLKDNQPQHF. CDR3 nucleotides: TGTGCCAGCAGCCTGAAAGACAACCAGCCCCAGCATTTT.

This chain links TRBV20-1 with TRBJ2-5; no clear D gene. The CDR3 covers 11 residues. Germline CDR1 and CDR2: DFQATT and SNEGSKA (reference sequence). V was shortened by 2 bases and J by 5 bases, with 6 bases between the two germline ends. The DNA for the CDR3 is TGCAGTGCTAGATCATTGGAGACCCAGTACTTC. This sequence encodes CSARSLETQYF.

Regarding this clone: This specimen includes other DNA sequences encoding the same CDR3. This chain's CDR3 is CASSKATAGTRISEQYF. CDR3 coding DNA: TGTGCCAGTAGTAAAGCCACTGCCGGGACTAGAATCTCCGAGCAGTACTTC. The chain uses TRBV19 and TRBJ2-7; 8 bases line up with TRBD2. The CDR3 has 17 amino acids. V lost 4 bases, J lost 6 bases, and 17 bases stayed unmatched. Germline-derived CDR1 and CDR2 are LNHDA and SQIVND (reference sequence).

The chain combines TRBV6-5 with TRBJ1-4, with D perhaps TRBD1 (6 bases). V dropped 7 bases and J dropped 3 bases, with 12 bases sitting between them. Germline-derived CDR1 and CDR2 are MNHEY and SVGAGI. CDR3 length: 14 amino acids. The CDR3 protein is CASTLGTSNEKLFF. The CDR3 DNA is TGTGCCAGCACCCTCGGGACATCTAATGAAAAACTGTTTTTT.

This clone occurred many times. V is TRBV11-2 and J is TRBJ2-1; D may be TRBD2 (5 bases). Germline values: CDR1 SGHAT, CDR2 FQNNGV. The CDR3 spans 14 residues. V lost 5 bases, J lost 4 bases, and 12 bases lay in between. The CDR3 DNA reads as TGTGCCAGCAGCCCCTCGGGGTCTTACAATGAGCAGTTCTTC. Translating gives CASSPSGSYNEQFF.

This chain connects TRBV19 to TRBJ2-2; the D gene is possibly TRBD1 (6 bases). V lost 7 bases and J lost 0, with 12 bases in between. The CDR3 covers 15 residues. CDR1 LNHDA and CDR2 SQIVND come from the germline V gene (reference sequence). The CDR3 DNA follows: TGTGCCAGTACCAGGGACAACACGAACACCGGGGAGCTGTTTTTT. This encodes CASTRDNTNTGELFF.

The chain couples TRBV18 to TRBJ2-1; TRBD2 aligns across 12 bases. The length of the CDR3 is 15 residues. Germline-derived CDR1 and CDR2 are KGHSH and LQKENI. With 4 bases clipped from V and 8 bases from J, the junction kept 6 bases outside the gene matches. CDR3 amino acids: CASSRASGGDDEQFF. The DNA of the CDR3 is TGTGCCAGCTCACGGGCTAGCGGGGGGGACGATGAGCAGTTCTTC.

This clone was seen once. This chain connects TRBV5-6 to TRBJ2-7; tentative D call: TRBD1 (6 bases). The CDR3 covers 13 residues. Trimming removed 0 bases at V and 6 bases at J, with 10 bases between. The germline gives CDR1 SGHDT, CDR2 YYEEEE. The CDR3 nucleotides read TGTGCCAGCAGCTTGGTGGGGGCCACCGAGCAGTACTTC. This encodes CASSLVGATEQYF. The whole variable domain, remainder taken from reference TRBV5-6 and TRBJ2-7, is DAGVTQSPTHLIKTRGQQVTLRCSPKSGHDTVSWYQQALGQGPQFIFQYYEEEERQRGNFPDRFSGHQFPNYSSELNVNALLLGDSALYLCASSLVGATEQYFGPGTRLTVT.

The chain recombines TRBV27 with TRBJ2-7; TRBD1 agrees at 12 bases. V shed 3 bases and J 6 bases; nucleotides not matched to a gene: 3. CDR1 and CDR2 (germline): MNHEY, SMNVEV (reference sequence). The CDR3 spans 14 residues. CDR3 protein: CASSLGDRGPEQYF. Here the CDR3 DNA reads TGTGCCAGCAGTTTGGGGGACAGGGGGCCCGAGCAGTACTTC.

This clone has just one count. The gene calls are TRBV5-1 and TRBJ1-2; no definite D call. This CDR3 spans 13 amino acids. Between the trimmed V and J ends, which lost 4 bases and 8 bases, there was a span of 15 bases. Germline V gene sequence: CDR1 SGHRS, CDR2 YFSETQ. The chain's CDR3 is CASSPQAGRGYTF. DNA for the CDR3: TGCGCCAGCAGCCCTCAAGCGGGGAGGGGCTACACCTTC.